At least ten counts were recorded for the clone carrying this T cell receptor beta chain. This sample is part of a study of CD8 T cells in ankylosing spondylitis. The CDR3 length is 16 residues. Germline V lookup: CDR1 MDHEN, CDR2 SYDVKM. The germline V and J ends were trimmed by 8 bases and 2 bases, with 19 bases remaining between them. TCRdb redid the calling of the 5' RACE reads with MiXCR, one entry per CDR3 protein. The table has 55,000 or so distinct CDR3 sequences, about 7.8% seen once. What was sequenced was blood, either unsorted or a sorted T cell fraction (not recorded which). The rearrangement uses TRBV28 and TRBJ1-5; D perhaps matches TRBD1 (5 bases). This clonotype was sampled from a female donor with ankylosing spondylitis or in good health (not recorded which). The CDR3 loop is CASYMGLGVGNQPQHF. CDR3 in DNA: TGTGCCAGCTACATGGGTCTGGGGGTCGGCAATCAGCCCCAGCATTTT.